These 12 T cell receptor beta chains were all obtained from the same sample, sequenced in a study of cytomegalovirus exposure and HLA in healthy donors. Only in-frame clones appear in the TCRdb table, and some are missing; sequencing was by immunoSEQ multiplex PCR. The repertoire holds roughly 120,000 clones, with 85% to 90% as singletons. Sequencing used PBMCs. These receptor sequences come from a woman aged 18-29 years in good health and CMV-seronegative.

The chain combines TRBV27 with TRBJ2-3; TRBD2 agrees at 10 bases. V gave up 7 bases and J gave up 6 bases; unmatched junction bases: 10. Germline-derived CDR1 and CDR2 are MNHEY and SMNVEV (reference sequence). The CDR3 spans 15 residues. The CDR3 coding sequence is TGTGCCAGCAACCCGCGACTAGCGGGTGCGGATACGCAGTATTTT. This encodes CASNPRLAGADTQYF.

CDR3 in DNA: TGTGCCAGCAGCTGGTCGGGTGGCTACACCTTC. Its translation: CASSWSGGYTF. The chain couples TRBV5-4 to TRBJ1-2, with D uncertain. Germline lookup yields CDR1 SGHNT and CDR2 YYREEE (reference sequence). The germline V and J ends were trimmed by 3 bases and 7 bases, with 7 bases remaining between them. The CDR3 is 11 amino acids. Full variable domain (outside the CDR3, taken from reference TRBV5-4 and TRBJ1-2): ETGVTQSPTHLIKTRGQQVTLRCSSQSGHNTVSWYQQALGQGPQFIFQYYREEENGRGNFPPRFSGLQFPNYSSELNVNALELDDSALYLCASSWSGGYTFGSGTRLTVV.

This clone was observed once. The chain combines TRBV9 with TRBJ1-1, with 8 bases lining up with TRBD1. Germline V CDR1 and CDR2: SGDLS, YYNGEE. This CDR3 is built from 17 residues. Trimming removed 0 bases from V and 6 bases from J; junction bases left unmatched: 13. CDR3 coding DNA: TGTGCCAGCAGCGTAGAGGGGGGACAGGTCTCGACGTCTGAAGCTTTCTTT. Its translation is CASSVEGGQVSTSEAFF.

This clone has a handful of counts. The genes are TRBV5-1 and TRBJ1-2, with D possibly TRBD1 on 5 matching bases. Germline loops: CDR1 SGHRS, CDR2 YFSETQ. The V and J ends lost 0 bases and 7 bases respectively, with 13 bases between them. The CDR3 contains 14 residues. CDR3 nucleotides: TGCGCCAGCAGCTTGGGACAGTCGGGGGGTGGCTACACCTTC. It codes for CASSLGQSGGGYTF.

CDR3 in amino acids: CASSVSETGKQFF. The CDR3 region has the DNA TGTGCCAGCAGCGTTTCTGAGACTGGAAAGCAGTTCTTC. V and J are TRBV9 and TRBJ2-1; D unclear. The CDR3 totals 13 residues. CDR1 and CDR2 from the germline V gene are SGDLS and YYNGEE. V shed 2 bases and J shed 11 bases, with 14 bases lying between them.

CDR3 DNA: TGTGCCAGCAGTGAATGGGGGGAGGGCCAAGAGACCCAGTACTTC. Its translation: CASSEWGEGQETQYF. The chain carries TRBV25-1 and TRBJ2-5; 7 bases map to TRBD2. This CDR3 comprises 15 residues. Germline V lookup: CDR1 MGHDK, CDR2 SYGVNS. Trimming at V came to 1 base and at J to 1 base, leaving 3 bases not matched to a gene.

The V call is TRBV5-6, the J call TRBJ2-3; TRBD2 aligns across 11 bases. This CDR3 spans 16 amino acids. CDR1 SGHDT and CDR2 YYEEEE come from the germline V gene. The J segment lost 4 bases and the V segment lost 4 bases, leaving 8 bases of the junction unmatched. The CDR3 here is CASSRDLAGGADTQYF. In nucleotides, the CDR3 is TGTGCCAGCAGCCGGGATCTAGCGGGAGGAGCAGATACGCAGTATTTT.

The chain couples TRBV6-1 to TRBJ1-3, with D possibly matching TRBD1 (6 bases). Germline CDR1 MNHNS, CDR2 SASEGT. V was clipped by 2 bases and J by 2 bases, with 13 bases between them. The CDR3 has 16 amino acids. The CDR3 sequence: CASSELGGSPGNTIYF. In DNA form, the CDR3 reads TGTGCCAGCAGTGAATTAGGGGGTAGTCCTGGAAACACCATATATTTT.

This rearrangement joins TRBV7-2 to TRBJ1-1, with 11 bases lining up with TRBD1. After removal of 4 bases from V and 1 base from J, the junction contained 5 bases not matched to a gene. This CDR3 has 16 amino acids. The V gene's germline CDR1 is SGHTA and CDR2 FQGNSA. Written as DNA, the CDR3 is TGTGCCAGCAGCTACGGGACAGGGGGTAGGAACACTGAAGCTTTCTTT. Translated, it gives CASSYGTGGRNTEAFF.

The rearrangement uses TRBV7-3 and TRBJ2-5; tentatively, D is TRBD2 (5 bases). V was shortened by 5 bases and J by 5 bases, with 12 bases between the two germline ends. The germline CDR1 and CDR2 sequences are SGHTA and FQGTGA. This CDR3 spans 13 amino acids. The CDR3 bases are TGTGCCAGCAGCGCAGGAGGCCGGGAGACCCAGTACTTC. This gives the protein CASSAGGRETQYF. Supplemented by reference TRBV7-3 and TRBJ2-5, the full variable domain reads GAGVSQTPSNKVTEKGKYVELRCDPISGHTALYWYRQSLGQGPEFLIYFQGTGAADDSGLPNDRFFAVRPEGSVSTLKIQRTERGDSAVYLCASSAGGRETQYFGPGTRLLVL.

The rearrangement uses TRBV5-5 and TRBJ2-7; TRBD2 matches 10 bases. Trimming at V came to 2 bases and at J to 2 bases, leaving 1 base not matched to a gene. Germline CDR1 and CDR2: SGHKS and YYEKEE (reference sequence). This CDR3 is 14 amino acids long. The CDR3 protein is CASSFTSGAYEQYF. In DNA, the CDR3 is TGTGCCAGCAGCTTCACTAGCGGGGCCTACGAGCAGTACTTC.

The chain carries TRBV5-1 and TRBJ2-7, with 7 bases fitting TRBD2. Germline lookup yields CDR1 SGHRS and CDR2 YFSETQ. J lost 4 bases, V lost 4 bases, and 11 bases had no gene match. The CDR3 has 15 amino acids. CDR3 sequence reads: CASSDRGGSIYEQYF. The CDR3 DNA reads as TGCGCCAGCAGCGACCGTGGCGGGAGTATTTACGAGCAGTACTTC.